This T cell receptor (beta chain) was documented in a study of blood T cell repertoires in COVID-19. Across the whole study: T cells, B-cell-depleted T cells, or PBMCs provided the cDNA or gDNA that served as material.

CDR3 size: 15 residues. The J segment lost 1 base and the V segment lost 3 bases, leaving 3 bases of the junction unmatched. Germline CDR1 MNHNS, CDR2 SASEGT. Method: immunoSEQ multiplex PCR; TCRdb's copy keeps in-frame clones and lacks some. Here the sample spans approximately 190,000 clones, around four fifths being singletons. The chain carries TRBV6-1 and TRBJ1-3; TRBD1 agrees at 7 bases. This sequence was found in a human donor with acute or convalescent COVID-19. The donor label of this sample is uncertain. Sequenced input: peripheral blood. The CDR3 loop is CASSDRGSSGNTIYF. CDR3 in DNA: TGTGCCAGCAGTGACAGGGGGTCGTCTGGAAACACCATATATTTT.